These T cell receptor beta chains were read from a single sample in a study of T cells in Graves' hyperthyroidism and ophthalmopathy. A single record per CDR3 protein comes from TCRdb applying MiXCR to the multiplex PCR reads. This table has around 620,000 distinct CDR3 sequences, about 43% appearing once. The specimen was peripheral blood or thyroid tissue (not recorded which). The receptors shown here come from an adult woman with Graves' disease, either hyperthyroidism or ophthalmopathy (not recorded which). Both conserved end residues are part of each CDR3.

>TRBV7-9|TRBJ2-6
CASSSIHSGANVLTF
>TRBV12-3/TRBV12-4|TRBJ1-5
CASSYDTGTQHF
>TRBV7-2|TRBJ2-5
CASSPYRGSQETQYF
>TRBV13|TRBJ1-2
CASTIWGVNYGYTF
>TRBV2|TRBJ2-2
CASSEASGGELFF
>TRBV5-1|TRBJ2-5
CASIWGGSTEETQYF
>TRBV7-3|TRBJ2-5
CASSSLGTSDQETQYF
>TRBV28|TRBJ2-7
CASSSWTDYEQYF
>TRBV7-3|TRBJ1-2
CASSSSYYDDYTF
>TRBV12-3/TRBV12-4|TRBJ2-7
CASSPTGTAYEQYF
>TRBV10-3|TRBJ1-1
CAISESTARARTEAFF
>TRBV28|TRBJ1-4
CASSLMRGDRGGEKLFF
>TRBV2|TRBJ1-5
CASSPVAKGEGNQPQHF
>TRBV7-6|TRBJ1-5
CASSGRGGPTNQPQHF
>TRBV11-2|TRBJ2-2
CAWKVVGLQNPTGELFF
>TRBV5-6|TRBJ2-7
CASSAADSPYEQYF
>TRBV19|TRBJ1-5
CASSIAHFQPQHF
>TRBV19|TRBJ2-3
CASRRWAGTDTQYF
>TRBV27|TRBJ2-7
CASSSLGTGTPYEQYF
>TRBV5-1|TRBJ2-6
CASSEGSDGANVLTF
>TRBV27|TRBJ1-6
CASSLTPHSPLHF
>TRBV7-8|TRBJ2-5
CASSQTWGGETQYF
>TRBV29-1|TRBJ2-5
CSVAGGESNQPQYF
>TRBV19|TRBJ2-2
CASSMPREGTGELFF
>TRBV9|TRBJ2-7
CASNVNFGLNGEQYF
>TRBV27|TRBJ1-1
CASSFKWIRGTEAFF
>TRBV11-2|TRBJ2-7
CASSYYSREVGEQYF
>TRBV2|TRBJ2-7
CASNKESDGELYF
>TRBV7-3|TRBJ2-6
CASSLRVSGANVLTF
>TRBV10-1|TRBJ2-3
CASRGPPGSRQVPDTQYF
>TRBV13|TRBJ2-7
CASSPTGGYSYEQYF
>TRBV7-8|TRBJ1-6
CASSLGTQYSPLHF
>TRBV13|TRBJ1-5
CASSLGIRPRGNQPQHF
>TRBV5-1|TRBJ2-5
CASSLLGTGGETQYF
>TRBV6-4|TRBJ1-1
CASRQGASTEAFF
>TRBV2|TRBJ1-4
CASSEAQVGREKLFF
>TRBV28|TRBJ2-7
CASSLLAGVEEQYF
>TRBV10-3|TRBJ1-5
CAISESMGQGGSNQPQHF
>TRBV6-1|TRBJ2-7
CASRIGTVFYEQYF
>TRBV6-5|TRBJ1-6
CASRPGEGNSPLHF